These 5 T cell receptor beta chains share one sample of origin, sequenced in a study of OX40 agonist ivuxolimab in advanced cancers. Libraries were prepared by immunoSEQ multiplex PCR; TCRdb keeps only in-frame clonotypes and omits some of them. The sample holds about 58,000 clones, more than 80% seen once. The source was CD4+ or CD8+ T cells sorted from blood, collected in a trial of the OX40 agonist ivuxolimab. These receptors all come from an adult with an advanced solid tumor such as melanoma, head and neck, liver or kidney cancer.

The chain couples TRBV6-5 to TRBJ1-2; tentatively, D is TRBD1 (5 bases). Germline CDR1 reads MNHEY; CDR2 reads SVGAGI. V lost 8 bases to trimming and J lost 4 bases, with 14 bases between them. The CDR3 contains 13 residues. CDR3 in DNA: TGTGCCAGCTGGGGGGGTTTTGGCTATGGCTACACCTTC. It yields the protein CASWGGFGYGYTF.

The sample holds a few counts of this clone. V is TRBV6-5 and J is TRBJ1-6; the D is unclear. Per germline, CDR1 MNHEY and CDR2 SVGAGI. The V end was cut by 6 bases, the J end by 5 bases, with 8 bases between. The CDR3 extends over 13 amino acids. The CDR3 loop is CASSQEHNSPLHF. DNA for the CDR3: TGTGCCAGCAGCCAGGAACATAATTCACCCCTCCACTTT.

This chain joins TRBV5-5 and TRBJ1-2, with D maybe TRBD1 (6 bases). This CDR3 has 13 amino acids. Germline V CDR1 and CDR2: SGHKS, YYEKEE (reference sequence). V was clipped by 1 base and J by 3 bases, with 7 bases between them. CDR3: CASSLSGDYGYTF. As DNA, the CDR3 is TGTGCCAGCAGCTTGTCAGGGGACTATGGCTACACCTTC.

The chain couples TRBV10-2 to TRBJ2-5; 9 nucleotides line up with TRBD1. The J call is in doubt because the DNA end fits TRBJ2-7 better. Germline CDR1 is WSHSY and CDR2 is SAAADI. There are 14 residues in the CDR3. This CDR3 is CASREGQGGNEQYF. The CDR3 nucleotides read TGCGCCAGCAGGGAGGGACAGGGCGGAAACGAGCAGTACTTC.

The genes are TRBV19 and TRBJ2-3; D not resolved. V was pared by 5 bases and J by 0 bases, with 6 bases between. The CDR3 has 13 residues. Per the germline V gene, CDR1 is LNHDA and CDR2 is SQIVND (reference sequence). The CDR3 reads CASSLSSTDTQYF. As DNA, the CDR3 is TGTGCCAGTAGTCTCAGTAGCACAGATACGCAGTATTTT.